The rows below give T cell receptor beta chains drawn from one sample of a study of T-cell memory formation after mild COVID-19. TCRdb re-analysed the 5' RACE reads in MiXCR, keeping a single row per CDR3 protein. The sample includes 400,000 to 550,000 distinct CDR3 sequences, roughly 25% seen only once; the top ten take about an eighth. Source material: PBMCs or a T cell subset sorted from them (not recorded which). The receptor source for this set is an adult woman who had mild COVID-19 (a few samples of this study predate the infection). Cell type and time point are not known. Each CDR3 is given with its conserved first and last residue. The order of the fields is V gene, clone size, J gene, D gene, CDR3 protein, CDR3 DNA. D genes are given only for firm matches. Part of the rows lack a size; the others show once, few, many or a class for expanded clones.

TRBV6-2/TRBV6-3	NA	TRBJ2-1	TRBD1	CASSYEGTGAYNEQFF	TGTGCCAGCAGTTACGAGGGGACAGGGGCCTACAATGAGCAGTTCTTC
TRBV5-1	many	TRBJ2-4	NA	CASSLGAKNIQYF	TGCGCCAGCAGCTTGGGGGCCAAAAACATTCAGTACTTC
TRBV11-2	NA	TRBJ2-2	NA	CASSLDRRLPTGELFF	TGTGCCAGCAGCTTAGATCGAAGGCTACCCACCGGGGAGCTGTTTTTT
TRBV2	few	TRBJ2-1	TRBD2	CASSRAGGFENEQFF	TGTGCCAGCAGCCGAGCGGGGGGGTTCGAGAATGAGCAGTTCTTC
TRBV30	NA	TRBJ2-3	TRBD2	CASGEGLYTQYF	TGTGCCTCTGGGGAGGGCCTGTATACGCAGTATTTT
TRBV9	NA	TRBJ1-4	TRBD1	CASSPDRVEKLFF	TGTGCCAGCAGCCCCGACAGGGTTGAAAAACTGTTTTTT
TRBV29-1	NA	TRBJ1-1	NA	CSVGHNTEAFF	TGCAGCGTTGGCCACAACACTGAAGCTTTCTTT
TRBV7-8	few	TRBJ2-5	TRBD1	CASSSTGAAETQYF	TGTGCCAGCAGCTCGACAGGGGCGGCGGAGACCCAGTACTTC
TRBV7-2	few	TRBJ1-4	TRBD1	CASSVQGAYEKLFF	TGTGCCAGCAGCGTACAGGGGGCGTATGAAAAACTGTTTTTT
TRBV7-2	few	TRBJ1-5	NA	CASSLRSGRDQPQHF	TGTGCCAGCAGCTTACGGTCAGGGCGAGATCAGCCCCAGCATTTT
TRBV28	NA	TRBJ2-4	TRBD1	CASSPLGQDKNIQYF	TGTGCCAGCAGTCCCCTGGGACAGGATAAAAACATTCAGTACTTC
TRBV6-1	few	TRBJ1-2	NA	CASSEEGRDYGYTF	TGTGCCAGCAGTGAAGAGGGCAGGGACTATGGCTACACCTTC
TRBV5-1	NA	TRBJ2-1	NA	CASNGYNEQFF	TGCGCCAGCAATGGGTACAATGAGCAGTTCTTC
TRBV7-2	few	TRBJ2-3	NA	CASSLSLDTQYF	TGTGCCAGCAGCTTAAGTCTAGATACGCAGTATTTT
TRBV29-1	NA	TRBJ1-1	NA	CSVDRTTEEAFF	TGCAGCGTTGACCGGACGACAGAAGAAGCTTTCTTT
TRBV7-9	few	TRBJ1-1	NA	CASSLVRQGTEAFF	TGTGCCAGCAGCTTAGTAAGGCAGGGCACTGAAGCTTTCTTT
TRBV7-9	NA	TRBJ2-5	NA	CASRGVGAYGTQYF	TGTGCCAGCAGAGGGGTCGGGGCTTACGGGACCCAGTACTTC
TRBV20-1	few	TRBJ1-3	NA	CSASWAPGNTIYF	TGCAGTGCTAGTTGGGCCCCTGGAAACACCATATATTTT
TRBV7-8	few	TRBJ2-3	NA	CASRRRQGRDTDTQYF	TGTGCCAGCAGGAGACGACAGGGGAGGGACACAGATACGCAGTATTTT
TRBV11-2	NA	TRBJ2-5	TRBD1	CASNRDREETQYF	TGTGCCAGCAACCGGGACAGGGAAGAGACCCAGTACTTC
TRBV29-1	few	TRBJ2-7	TRBD2	CSVEDRSGTPGEQYF	TGCAGCGTTGAAGATCGCAGCGGGACCCCGGGAGAGCAGTACTTC
TRBV20-1	few	TRBJ2-3	NA	CSATLRAFSSTDTQYF	TGCAGTGCTACTCTGCGGGCCTTTTCTAGCACAGATACGCAGTATTTT
TRBV10-3	NA	TRBJ2-7	NA	CAISAGQIYEQYF	TGTGCCATCAGCGCCGGACAGATCTACGAGCAGTACTTC
TRBV10-3	NA	TRBJ1-1	TRBD1	CAISAQVGQGDTEAFF	TGTGCCATCAGTGCGCAGGTGGGTCAGGGGGACACTGAAGCTTTCTTT
TRBV5-6	few	TRBJ2-3	NA	CASSPPRYTDTQYF	TGTGCCAGCAGCCCTCCAAGATACACAGATACGCAGTATTTT
TRBV6-5	many	TRBJ2-5	TRBD1	CASTTGGQETQYF	TGTGCCAGCACAACAGGGGGCCAAGAGACCCAGTACTTC
TRBV12-3/TRBV12-4	NA	TRBJ2-5	TRBD2	CASSFWSGGAPQETQYF	TGTGCCAGCAGTTTTTGGAGCGGGGGGGCCCCCCAAGAGACCCAGTACTTC
TRBV25-1	NA	TRBJ1-2	TRBD1	CASSDGQGGYGYTF	TGTGCCAGCAGTGACGGACAGGGCGGCTATGGCTACACCTTC
TRBV18	NA	TRBJ1-1	NA	CASSSRDGSEAFF	TGTGCCAGCTCATCACGGGATGGGTCTGAAGCTTTCTTT
TRBV24-1	NA	TRBJ2-7	TRBD2	CATRKAGGGEQYF	TGTGCCACCCGTAAAGCGGGGGGAGGCGAGCAGTACTTC
TRBV12-3/TRBV12-4	NA	TRBJ1-5	NA	CASGLRGGTPQHF	TGTGCCAGCGGGCTAAGAGGGGGAACACCCCAGCATTTT
TRBV12-3/TRBV12-4	NA	TRBJ1-2	TRBD1	CASSRPGQGESYGYTF	TGTGCCAGCAGTCGACCTGGACAGGGGGAAAGCTATGGCTACACCTTC
TRBV6-5	NA	TRBJ1-4	TRBD1	CASSYWQGDEKLFF	TGTGCCAGCAGTTATTGGCAGGGGGATGAAAAACTGTTTTTT
TRBV3-1	few	TRBJ2-7	TRBD2	CASSQDFSGRSYEQYF	TGTGCCAGCAGCCAAGATTTTAGCGGGAGGTCCTACGAGCAGTACTTC
TRBV24-1	few	TRBJ2-3	TRBD2	CATSDPDPTSGLTDTQYF	TGTGCCACCAGTGATCCGGACCCAACTAGCGGGCTCACAGATACGCAGTATTTT
TRBV6-5	NA	TRBJ2-3	NA	CASSPHLARGPTDTQYF	TGTGCCAGCAGCCCTCATTTAGCGCGGGGCCCTACAGATACGCAGTATTTT
TRBV18	NA	TRBJ2-4	NA	CASSPVGSNIQYF	TGTGCCAGCTCACCGGTCGGCTCTAACATTCAGTACTTC
TRBV9	few	TRBJ2-7	NA	CASSVAWGLHYEQYF	TGTGCCAGCAGCGTAGCCTGGGGACTCCACTACGAGCAGTACTTC
TRBV3-1	NA	TRBJ2-1	TRBD2	CASSQGLTSGWDEQFF	TGTGCCAGCAGCCAAGGTCTGACTAGCGGATGGGATGAGCAGTTCTTC
TRBV5-1	few	TRBJ2-3	NA	CASSLETVITDTQYF	TGCGCCAGCAGCTTGGAGACCGTAATCACAGATACGCAGTATTTT
TRBV5-4	NA	TRBJ2-3	TRBD2	CASSFGGGEVNTQYF	TGTGCCAGCAGCTTCGGGGGGGGCGAAGTAAATACGCAGTATTTT
TRBV6-5	few	TRBJ2-3	TRBD2	CARPGLDKPKDTQYF	TGTGCCCGCCCGGGACTAGATAAGCCAAAAGATACGCAGTATTTT